This TCR beta chain was captured by sequencing in a study of shared clonotypes between healthy human individuals. V gave up 5 bases and J gave up 7 bases, with 21 bases separating them. The CDR3 is 16 amino acids. CDR1 is SGHTA, CDR2 FQGNSA, per germline. Adult Caucasians living in Nashville, Tennessee made up all of the donors. Several immunoSEQ plates received, in even portions, the genomic DNA of each subset. Authors' analysis steps: Junction-only sequences produced by ImmunoSEQ had no quality scores, so filtering differed. Method: immunoSEQ multiplex PCR; TCRdb's copy keeps in-frame clones and lacks some. Clone size and V and J calls were adopted from that table, with D and trimming inferred from the DNA. The table lists a few million clones, approximately 92% of them singletons, with around 0.14% in the top ten. Comments on this clone: What it binds is not known.

Findings of the study overall: Sharing across four donors was seen in around 5.1% of naive CD4 clonotypes.

The source material was naive CD4+ T cells sorted from blood. Described subset: CD45RA+ positively selected. This sequence was found in a man between 18 and 35 years old in good health. The chain has TRBV7-2 and TRBJ2-4, with D possibly matching TRBD1 (6 bases). This CDR3 reads CASSPQGSGKGNIQYF. CDR3 sequence (DNA): TGTGCCAGCAGCCCACAGGGCTCGGGAAAGGGCAACATTCAGTACTTC.